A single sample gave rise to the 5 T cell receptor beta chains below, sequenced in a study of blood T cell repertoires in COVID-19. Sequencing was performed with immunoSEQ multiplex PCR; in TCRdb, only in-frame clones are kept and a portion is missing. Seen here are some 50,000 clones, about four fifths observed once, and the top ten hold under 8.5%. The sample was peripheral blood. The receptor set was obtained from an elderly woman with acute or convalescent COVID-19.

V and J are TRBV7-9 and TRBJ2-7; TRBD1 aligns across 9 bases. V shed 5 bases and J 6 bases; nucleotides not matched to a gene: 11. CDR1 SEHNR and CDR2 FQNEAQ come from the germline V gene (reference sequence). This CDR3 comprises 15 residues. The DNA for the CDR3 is TGTGCCAGCAGCCCCGGGCAGAGACAGGGGGTCGAGCAGTACTTC. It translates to CASSPGQRQGVEQYF.

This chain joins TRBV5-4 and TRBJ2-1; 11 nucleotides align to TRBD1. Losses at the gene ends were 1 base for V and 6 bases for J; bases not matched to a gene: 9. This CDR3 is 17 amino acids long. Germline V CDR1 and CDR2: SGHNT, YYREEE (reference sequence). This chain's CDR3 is CASSLWSTGTGGNEQFF. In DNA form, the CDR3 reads TGTGCCAGCAGCTTGTGGTCAACCGGGACAGGGGGCAATGAGCAGTTCTTC.

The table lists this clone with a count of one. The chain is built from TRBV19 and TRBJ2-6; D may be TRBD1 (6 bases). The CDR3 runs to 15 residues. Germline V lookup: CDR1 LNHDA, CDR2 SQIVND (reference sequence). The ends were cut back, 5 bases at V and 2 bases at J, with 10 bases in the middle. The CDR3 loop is CASSPTGTGANVLTF. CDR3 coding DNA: TGTGCCAGTAGTCCCACAGGGACTGGGGCCAACGTCCTGACTTTC.

In DNA form, the CDR3 reads TGTGCCAGCAGCTTCGTCGGCAGGGGGAACACTGAAGCTTTCTTT. Translation: CASSFVGRGNTEAFF. The chain has TRBV5-4 and TRBJ1-1; D is perhaps TRBD1 (6 bases). V shed 2 bases and J shed 1 base, with 12 bases lying between them. The CDR3 length is 15 residues. Germline values: CDR1 SGHNT, CDR2 YYREEE (reference sequence).

The CDR3 DNA reads TGTGCCATCAGTGAGTCACAGGTCACCACAGATACGCAGTATTTT. Translated, it gives CAISESQVTTDTQYF. This sequence joins TRBV10-3 and TRBJ2-3, with D perhaps matching TRBD1 (5 bases). This CDR3 has 15 amino acids. V lost 0 bases to trimming and J lost 2 bases, with 9 bases between them. The germline V gene has CDR1 ENHRY and CDR2 SYGVKD.